This T cell receptor (beta chain) is from a study of blood T cell repertoires in COVID-19. Study overall: Donors in the United States, Italy and Spain gave samples during acute or convalescent COVID-19.

Germline V gives CDR1 GTSNPN, CDR2 SVGIG (reference sequence). Trimming shortened V by 5 bases and J by 4 bases, and 11 bases separated the two germline ends. The CDR3 runs to 12 residues. Authors' data handling: Amplification with reference gene primers provided the estimates of nucleated cell counts. Assay: immunoSEQ multiplex PCR; the TCRdb copy retains only in-frame clones and omits some. V and J calls and clone size are copied from that table; D and trimming were computed from the DNA. The sample has some 110,000 clones; about 80% are singletons. Sequenced input: peripheral blood. J is TRBJ1-1 and V is TRBV30; D is unclear. The receptor comes from a woman in her 70s with acute or convalescent COVID-19. CDR3 bases: TGTGCCTGGGATAGGCGGAGCACTGAAGCTTTCTTT. Amino acid sequence: CAWDRRSTEAFF.